This T cell receptor beta chain was captured in a study of T cell repertoires in cytomegalovirus infection (dated by TCRdb to between 2017 and 2020). Broadly, across the study: Donor HLA type was relevant to the analysis, as public TCR beta signatures indicated carriage of CMV infection together with the matching HLA type. Overall results and qualifications from the work: In both this cohort and an independent roughly 360-donor cohort, the cumulative frequency of public TCR beta family members distinguished carriers of CMV infection plus the relevant HLA type. In the ex vivo response, HLA-C-restricted CMV-specific TCR beta clonotypes were dominant, and in two of eight donors the single most frequent clonotype came from this HLA-C-restricted group.

On this clonotype itself: The specificity of this receptor is unknown. It has no much larger one-base neighbor in the sample; base qualities were not kept.

TCRdb lists the instrument as Illumina HiSeq 1500. TCRdb handled the public reads itself, with Q25 trimming in fastp and clone calling in MiXCR, and kept productive beta chains. Entries that share a CDR3 protein sequence are merged under the most common genes and DNA. This sample gives roughly 250,000 distinct CDR3 sequences in total; roughly 23% of them show up just once. 15% to 20% of the sample is held by the ten biggest clonotypes. As encoded in the germline V gene (reference sequence), CDR1 is SGHKS while CDR2 is YYEKEE. Spanning cysteine to phenylalanine, the CDR3 consists of 14 amino acids. This entry keeps only the CDR3 DNA: 42 bases, framed from base 1. V loses 3 bases at its end and J loses 6 bases; junction bases beyond the gene matches: 6.

The specimen sequenced was CD8+ T cells from PBMCs. This TCR was recovered from a human donor in good health (CMV status not recorded). Some clones in this sample may be carry-over from other donors' samples. The sequence is built from TRBV5-5 and TRBJ2-1, with 7 bases in between that match TRBD1. This receptor has the CDR3 CASSSDWTGNEQFF. The base sequence is TGTGCCAGCAGCTCCGACTGGACAGGCAATGAGCAGTTCTTC. Joined to the reference TRBV5-5 and TRBJ2-1 proteins, this CDR3 gives the full variable domain: DAGVTQSPTHLIKTRGQQVTLRCSPISGHKSVSWYQQVLGQGPQFIFQYYEKEERGRGNFPDRFSARQFPNYSSELNVNALLLGDSALYLCASSSDWTGNEQFFGPGTRLTVL.